One sample yielded the 30 T cell receptor beta chains listed below, sequenced in a study of blood T cell repertoires in COVID-19. Using immunoSEQ multiplex PCR, the repertoire was profiled, and TCRdb retains in-frame clones only, with some absent. The sample yields 150,000 to 200,000 clones, about 78% seen once. Sequenced material: PBMCs or T cells enriched from blood (not recorded which). The receptors come from a woman in her 50s who had recovered from COVID-19.

This clone was recorded once. This rearrangement joins TRBV6-2 or TRBV6-3 to TRBJ1-5; 8 positions agree with TRBD1. CDR3 length: 13 residues. Germline V gives CDR1 MNHEY, CDR2 SVGEGT. The J segment lost 4 bases and the V segment lost 6 bases, leaving 2 bases of the junction unmatched. CDR3 sequence reads: CASSRGPNQPQHF. CDR3 bases: TGTGCCAGCAGCAGGGGGCCAAATCAGCCCCAGCATTTT.

The chain joins TRBV27 to TRBJ1-6, with TRBD1 identical over 7 bases. The CDR3 runs to 16 residues. J gave up 10 bases and V 7 bases, and 16 bases lay outside the gene matches. In germline, CDR1 is MNHEY, CDR2 SMNVEV (reference sequence). CDR3 coding DNA: TGTGCCAGCACCTCCGGGAGGGGGCAATTCAGCTCACCCCTCCACTTT. Translated, it gives CASTSGRGQFSSPLHF.

The CDR3 here is CATALGGGGNEQYF. In nucleotides, the CDR3 is TGTGCCACCGCACTGGGGGGAGGGGGGAACGAGCAGTACTTC. The chain couples TRBV27 to TRBJ2-7; D possibly corresponds to TRBD2 (7 bases). The CDR3 extends over 14 amino acids. V was pared by 10 bases and J by 5 bases, with 21 bases between. Germline assignment: CDR1 MNHEY and CDR2 SMNVEV (reference sequence).

J is TRBJ2-7 and V is TRBV4-3, with D possibly matching TRBD1 (6 bases). V was cut by 0 bases and J by 6 bases, with 15 bases left in between. This CDR3 is 15 amino acids long. From germline, CDR1 is LGHNA and CDR2 YSLEER. In DNA, the CDR3 is TGCGCCAGCAGCCAAGAACACAGGGCGTCGCGCGAGCAGTACTTC. The encoded protein is CASSQEHRASREQYF.

The gene calls are TRBV28 and TRBJ2-1, with D tentatively TRBD2 (6 bases). Trimming removed 8 bases from V and 5 bases from J, with 22 bases in between. There are 16 residues in the CDR3. CDR1 is MDHEN, CDR2 SYDVKM, per germline. The CDR3 region has the DNA TGTGCCAGCCGACCACTCGGGACTTCAATCGACAATGAGCAGTTCTTC. This codes for CASRPLGTSIDNEQFF.

For this clone: The same CDR3 is also encoded by other DNA sequences in this sample. The chain couples TRBV3-1 (or the pseudogene TRBV3-2) to TRBJ1-1; unclear D gene. The CDR3 consists of 13 residues. V was trimmed by 1 base and J by 5 bases, leaving 8 bases between them. Germline V CDR1 and CDR2: LGHDT, YNNKEL (reference sequence). The CDR3 coding sequence is TGTGCCAGCAGCCAAGGGCGGGGTACTGAAGCTTTCTTT. Its protein product is CASSQGRGTEAFF.

CDR3 amino acids: CAWRATGTVEKLFF. Written as DNA, the CDR3 is TGTGCCTGGAGGGCGACAGGGACTGTTGAAAAACTGTTTTTT. The chain uses TRBV30 and TRBJ1-4; 7 bases align to TRBD1. Germline V gives CDR1 GTSNPN, CDR2 SVGIG (reference sequence). The CDR3 extends over 14 amino acids. V trimming: 3 bases; J trimming: 7 bases; junction bases outside the gene matches: 8.

The V and J genes are TRBV7-2 and TRBJ1-1; D gene uncertain. V was clipped by 2 bases and J by 6 bases, with 4 bases between them. Germline V gene lookup returns CDR1 SGHTA and CDR2 FQGNSA. The CDR3 loop spans 11 amino acids. The DNA of the CDR3 is TGTGCCAGCAGCTTAAGAGCTGAAGCTTTCTTT. This gives the protein CASSLRAEAFF. Variable domain in full (rest from reference TRBV7-2 and TRBJ1-1): GAGVSQSPSNKVTEKGKDVELRCDPISGHTALYWYRQSLGQGLEFLIYFQGNSAPDKSGLPSDRFSAERTGGSVSTLTIQRTQQEDSAVYLCASSLRAEAFFGQGTRLTVV.

CDR3 sequence reads: CASSPRQTHYGYTF. The CDR3 nucleotides read TGTGCCAGCAGCCCGAGACAGACCCACTATGGCTACACCTTC. J is TRBJ1-2 and V is TRBV9; D is perhaps TRBD1 (5 bases). CDR3 length: 14 amino acids. V gave up 4 bases and J gave up 3 bases, with 13 bases separating them. The germline V gene has CDR1 SGDLS and CDR2 YYNGEE.

This rearrangement joins TRBV28 to TRBJ1-5, with a tentative D call TRBD1 (5 bases). Trimming removed 5 bases from V and 2 bases from J, with 10 bases in between. The CDR3 covers 14 residues. Germline CDR1 is MDHEN and CDR2 is SYDVKM. Here the CDR3 reads CASSPGLRNQPQHF. CDR3 DNA: TGTGCCAGCAGTCCGGGACTCCGCAATCAGCCCCAGCATTTT. Full variable domain (remainder filled in from reference TRBV28 and TRBJ1-5): DVKVTQSSRYLVKRTGEKVFLECVQDMDHENMFWYRQDPGLGLRLIYFSYDVKMKEKGDIPEGYSVSREKKERFSLILESASTNQTSMYLCASSPGLRNQPQHFGDGTRLSIL.

This clone was seen a few times. The chain recombines TRBV6-4 with TRBJ2-2, with D maybe TRBD1 (5 bases). Looked up from germline, CDR1 is MRHNA and CDR2 is SNTAGT. The CDR3 is 14 residues long. Trimming stripped 2 bases from V and 2 bases from J, with 6 bases between. The chain's CDR3 is CASSDGQNTGELFF. As DNA, the CDR3 is TGTGCCAGCAGTGACGGACAAAACACCGGGGAGCTGTTTTTT.

The J gene is TRBJ2-2, the V gene TRBV28; 8 bases fit TRBD2. V gave up 6 bases and J gave up 5 bases; unmatched junction bases: 8. There are 15 residues in the CDR3. The germline V gene has CDR1 MDHEN and CDR2 SYDVKM. DNA for the CDR3: TGTGCCAGCAGGGGAGCGGGAGCGCGGACCGGGGAGCTGTTTTTT. It specifies CASRGAGARTGELFF.

The J gene is TRBJ2-2, the V gene TRBV7-6; 11 nucleotides align to TRBD1. The CDR3 is made up of 17 amino acids. Germline V gene sequence: CDR1 SGHVS, CDR2 FNYEAQ. V trimming: 4 bases; J trimming: 6 bases; junction bases outside the gene matches: 10. This CDR3 is CASSSFRTGGSSGELFF. CDR3 DNA sequence: TGTGCCAGCAGCTCTTTCCGGACAGGGGGCTCCTCCGGGGAGCTGTTTTTT. Supplemented by reference TRBV7-6 and TRBJ2-2, the full variable domain reads GAGVSQSPRYKVTKRGQDVALRCDPISGHVSLYWYRQALGQGPEFLTYFNYEAQQDKSGLPNDRFSAERPEGSISTLTIQRTEQRDSAMYRCASSSFRTGGSSGELFFGEGSRLTVL.

The chain uses TRBV5-1 and TRBJ1-6; no clear D gene. Germline V CDR1 and CDR2: SGHRS, YFSETQ. The CDR3 length is 14 residues. The V and J ends lost 0 bases and 5 bases respectively, with 6 bases between them. The CDR3 DNA follows: TGCGCCAGCAGCTTGGCATCGGATAATTCACCCCTCCACTTT. Its translation is CASSLASDNSPLHF.

The V call is TRBV28, the J call TRBJ1-2; TRBD1 is a possible D gene (6 bases). From germline, CDR1 is MDHEN and CDR2 SYDVKM. Trimming stripped 7 bases from V and 6 bases from J, with 18 bases between. The CDR3 is 14 amino acids. In DNA form, the CDR3 reads TGTGCCAGCACCGTAGCAACACAGGGAGATGGCTACACCTTC. Translating it yields CASTVATQGDGYTF.

The chain couples TRBV10-3 to TRBJ2-7; D perhaps matches TRBD1 (6 bases). The CDR3 has 14 residues. Germline V gives CDR1 ENHRY, CDR2 SYGVKD. V dropped 3 bases and J dropped 6 bases, with 15 bases sitting between them. CDR3 sequence: CAISEQGRGREQYF. The CDR3 DNA reads TGTGCCATCAGTGAACAGGGACGTGGTCGCGAGCAGTACTTC.

This chain links TRBV7-2 with TRBJ2-5; perhaps TRBD2 as D (6 bases). This CDR3 has 16 amino acids. V gave up 1 base and J gave up 0 bases, with 12 bases separating them. The germline V gene has CDR1 SGHTA and CDR2 FQGNSA. The chain's CDR3 is CASSLVPGGHQETQYF. DNA of the CDR3: TGTGCCAGCAGCTTAGTTCCCGGGGGACACCAAGAGACCCAGTACTTC.

V gene TRBV10-3 combines with J gene TRBJ2-3; 11 bases fit TRBD2. The J segment lost 3 bases and the V segment lost 10 bases, leaving 6 bases of the junction unmatched. Germline V gene sequence: CDR1 ENHRY, CDR2 SYGVKD. The CDR3 is 14 amino acids. The chain's CDR3 is CATTSGSWTDTQYF. CDR3 in DNA: TGTGCCACCACTAGCGGGAGTTGGACAGATACGCAGTATTTT.

V is TRBV19 and J is TRBJ1-5; a possible D gene is TRBD1 (6 bases). The CDR3 sequence is 14 residues long. The germline CDR1 and CDR2 sequences are LNHDA and SQIVND (reference sequence). V gave up 6 bases and J gave up 0 bases, with 9 bases separating them. In DNA form, the CDR3 reads TGTGCCAGTAGACACAGGGATAGCAATCAGCCCCAGCATTTT. It codes for CASRHRDSNQPQHF.

This chain joins TRBV4-1 and TRBJ2-1, with 12 bases matching TRBD2. CDR3 length: 17 residues. Per the germline V gene, CDR1 is MGHRA and CDR2 is YSYEKL. The junction had 10 bases not matched to a gene; V was cut back by 4 bases and J by 6 bases. CDR3 DNA: TGCGCCAGCAGCCGTAAAAGGGCTAGCGGGAGGGCCAATGAGCAGTTCTTC. Its protein product is CASSRKRASGRANEQFF.

The J gene is TRBJ2-7, the V gene TRBV18; 9 bases are a match to TRBD1. Germline CDR1 reads KGHSH; CDR2 reads LQKENI. This CDR3 spans 14 amino acids. The ends lost 8 bases at V and 6 bases at J; junction bases unmatched: 11. In DNA form, the CDR3 reads TGTGCCAGCGCATCCGGGACAGGGCGATTCGAGCAGTACTTC. Protein product: CASASGTGRFEQYF.

This rearrangement joins TRBV28 to TRBJ2-7, with D possibly matching TRBD2 (5 bases). Germline V gene lookup returns CDR1 MDHEN and CDR2 SYDVKM. V was trimmed by 7 bases and J by 2 bases, leaving 12 bases between them. CDR3 size: 13 residues. CDR3 residues: CASIDRRTYEQYF. CDR3 DNA sequence: TGTGCCAGCATAGATCGGAGGACCTACGAGCAGTACTTC. Supplemented by reference TRBV28 and TRBJ2-7, the full variable domain reads DVKVTQSSRYLVKRTGEKVFLECVQDMDHENMFWYRQDPGLGLRLIYFSYDVKMKEKGDIPEGYSVSREKKERFSLILESASTNQTSMYLCASIDRRTYEQYFGPGTRLTVT.

The chain couples TRBV18 to TRBJ2-2, with TRBD2 matching over 9 bases. This CDR3 is 16 amino acids long. From germline, CDR1 is KGHSH and CDR2 LQKENI. The junction had 6 bases not matched to a gene; V was cut back by 2 bases and J by 5 bases. The CDR3 nucleotides read TGTGCCAGCTCACCAGCACAGCGGGGGGCTACCGGGGAGCTGTTTTTT. It translates to CASSPAQRGATGELFF.

The V gene is TRBV13, the J gene TRBJ2-3; tentative D call: TRBD1 (5 bases). The CDR3 runs to 16 residues. CDR1 and CDR2 from the germline V gene are PRHDT and FYEKMQ (reference sequence). Trimming stripped 6 bases from V and 5 bases from J, with 21 bases between. The CDR3 DNA reads as TGTGCCAGCAGACGCCAGGGCTCCGGGCGAGAAGATACGCAGTATTTT. This encodes CASRRQGSGREDTQYF.

This chain connects TRBV7-2 to TRBJ2-3, with 8 bases matching TRBD2. The CDR3 consists of 16 residues. Germline V CDR1 and CDR2: SGHTA, FQGNSA. V was clipped by 3 bases and J by 0 bases; unmatched bases: 5. CDR3 bases: TGTGCCAGCAGCTTTAGGGCGGGAGGTAGCACAGATACGCAGTATTTT. It yields the protein CASSFRAGGSTDTQYF.

The rearrangement joins TRBV6-4 to TRBJ2-5; TRBD1 agrees at 9 bases. Trimming cost V 5 bases and J 3 bases; bases outside gene matches: 4. CDR1 and CDR2 (germline): MRHNA, SNTAGT. This CDR3 is 14 amino acids long. The CDR3 DNA sequence: TGTGCCAGCAGTCAGACAGGGGGTAAAGAGACCCAGTACTTC. It yields the protein CASSQTGGKETQYF.

The count of this clone is one. The gene calls are TRBV5-1 and TRBJ1-4; no firm D call. Trimming cost V 3 bases and J 5 bases, with 17 bases left between them. Germline CDR1 and CDR2: SGHRS and YFSETQ. The CDR3 loop spans 16 amino acids. CDR3 in DNA: TGCGCCAGCAGCTCGGAGGGTGGTGCCCCCAATGAAAAACTGTTTTTT. As protein: CASSSEGGAPNEKLFF. Full variable domain (remainder filled in from reference TRBV5-1 and TRBJ1-4): KAGVTQTPRYLIKTRGQQVTLSCSPISGHRSVSWYQQTPGQGLQFLFEYFSETQRNKGNFPGRFSGRQFSNSRSEMNVSTLELGDSALYLCASSSEGGAPNEKLFFGSGTQLSVL.

J is TRBJ2-3 and V is TRBV7-3; 9 positions agree with TRBD1. This CDR3 is built from 14 residues. The V gene's germline CDR1 is SGHTA and CDR2 FQGTGA. V lost 6 bases, J lost 6 bases, and 7 bases stayed unmatched. DNA for the CDR3: TGTGCCAGCAGTCAAACAGGGGGCTTGGATACGCAGTATTTT. It encodes CASSQTGGLDTQYF.

The rearrangement links TRBV5-6 to TRBJ1-5; TRBD1 is a possible D gene (6 bases). The V end lost 3 bases, the J end lost 3 bases, and 10 bases lay between the germline ends. The CDR3 runs to 14 residues. Germline V gene lookup returns CDR1 SGHDT and CDR2 YYEEEE. As DNA, the CDR3 is TGTGCCAGCAGCTCTGGACAGCTCAATCAGCCCCAGCATTTT. This encodes CASSSGQLNQPQHF.

This clone was detected once. The V gene is TRBV5-1, the J gene TRBJ2-5; 10 positions agree with TRBD2. The CDR3 is made up of 16 amino acids. V was clipped by 4 bases and J by 4 bases; unmatched bases: 10. Germline CDR1 SGHRS, CDR2 YFSETQ. CDR3: CASSDISGRPRETQYF. The CDR3 DNA sequence: TGCGCCAGCAGCGATATTAGCGGGAGGCCCCGAGAGACCCAGTACTTC.